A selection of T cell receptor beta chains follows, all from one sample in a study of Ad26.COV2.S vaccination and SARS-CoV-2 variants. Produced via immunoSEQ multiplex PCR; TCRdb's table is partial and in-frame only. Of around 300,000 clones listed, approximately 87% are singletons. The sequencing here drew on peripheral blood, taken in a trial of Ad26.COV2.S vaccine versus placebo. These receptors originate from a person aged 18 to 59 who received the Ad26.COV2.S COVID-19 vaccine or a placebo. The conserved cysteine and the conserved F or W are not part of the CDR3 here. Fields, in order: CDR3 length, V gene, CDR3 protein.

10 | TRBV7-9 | ASSLAPDTQY
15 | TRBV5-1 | ASSSTILGGANTEAF
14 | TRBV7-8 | ASSLGPSGGRNEQF
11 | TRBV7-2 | ASTPSMGQPQH
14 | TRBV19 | ASSPRTRMENTEAF
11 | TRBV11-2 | ASRPPSFNEQF
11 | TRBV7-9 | ASTMDWDNEQF
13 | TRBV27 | ASSSTFPGLDGYT
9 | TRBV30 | AWSIGGELF
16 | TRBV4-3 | ASSPLGGAVSGANVLT
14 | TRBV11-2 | ASSAPGVAGTDTQY
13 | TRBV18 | ASSPPEQGAETQY
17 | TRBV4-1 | ASSQDATESSYGQSPLH
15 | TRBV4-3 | ASSLTSGVTSGNTIY
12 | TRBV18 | ASSRQGTQETQY
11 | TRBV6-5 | ASSLDRGGEAF
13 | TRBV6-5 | ASSPRRGGISEQY
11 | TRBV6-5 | ASRPDSSYGYT
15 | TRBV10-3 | AISEPSRVARNTEAF
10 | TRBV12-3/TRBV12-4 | ASSLGHYGYT
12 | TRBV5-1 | ASSLAGGPDTQY
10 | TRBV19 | ASKGQGTEAF
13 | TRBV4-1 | ASSQGTGDPYEQY
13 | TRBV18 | ASSPRQTDNSPLH
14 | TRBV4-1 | ASSQEGGVLNTEAF
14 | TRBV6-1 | ASSEIGSGNTGELF
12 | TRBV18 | ASSPDGSNQPQH
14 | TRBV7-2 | ASSLIGTATNYGYT
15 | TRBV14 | ASSQEPTRGQFGEQY
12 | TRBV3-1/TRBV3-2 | ASSQIIGDHEQF
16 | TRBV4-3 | ASSQENGGVGYNSPLH
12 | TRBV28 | ASLTWEGNTEAF
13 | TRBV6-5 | ASRGVGIGMGEAF
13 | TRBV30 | AWRYPGGYQETQY
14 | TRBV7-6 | ASSLAKGGVATEAF
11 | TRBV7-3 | ASSPLDGDTQY
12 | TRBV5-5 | ASALGLQHYEQY
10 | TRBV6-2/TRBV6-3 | ASSLEGVEAF
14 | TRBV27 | ASSLRGGIRTDTQY
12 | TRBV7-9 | ASSLANLPTGFS
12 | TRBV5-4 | ASSLDQPLRGYT
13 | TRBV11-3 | ASSSKDPIPGELF
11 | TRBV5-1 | ASSLEGPYEQY
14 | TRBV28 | ASRGQVAGGGETQY
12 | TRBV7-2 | ASSLAGGSYEQY
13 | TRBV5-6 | ASSLRLTTNYGYT
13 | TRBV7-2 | ASSLTRESAGELF
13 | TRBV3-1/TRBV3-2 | ASTGGRQGATEAF
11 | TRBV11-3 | ASSAGVYNEQF
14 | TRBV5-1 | ASSMRRGGKLDGYT
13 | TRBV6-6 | ASSYAVAGAYEQF
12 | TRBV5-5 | ASSTGQRNNEQF
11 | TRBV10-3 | AIGWGVTDTQY
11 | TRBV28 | ASTEGSYNEQF